The sequence of this T cell receptor beta chain was determined in a study of CD8 T cells in ankylosing spondylitis. There are a few counts of this clonotype. What it recognizes is unknown. As the method for making TCR beta libraries, quantitative 5'-RACE with molecular barcodes was used. TCRdb ran MiXCR on the 5' RACE reads and lists one entry per CDR3 protein. The data contain approximately 550,000 distinct CDR3 sequences, roughly 13% of them seen just once; the ten biggest clones take up approximately 6.3%. The germline CDR1 and CDR2 sequences are SGDLS and YYNGEE. The CDR3 has 16 residues. V was trimmed by 4 bases and J by 4 bases, leaving 19 bases between them. Study findings and constraints: The authors reported significant enrichment of disease-linked clones in matched ankylosing spondylitis synovial fluid. Seven to nine highly homologous variants made up a TCR beta motif that seemed to typify ankylosing spondylitis blood. Prior work had noted some motif variants in reactive arthritis blood and synovial fluid.

The sequence came from a male donor with ankylosing spondylitis. Sequences were obtained from blood, either unsorted or a sorted T cell fraction (not recorded which). The chain links TRBV9 to TRBJ2-3; D perhaps matches TRBD1 (6 bases). The CDR3 region has the DNA TGTGCCAGCAGCCCGCGACAGGATGGGGCAGCAGATACGCAGTATTTT. Protein product: CASSPRQDGAADTQYF. Complete variable domain (other parts from reference TRBV9 and TRBJ2-3): DSGVTQTPKHLITATGQRVTLRCSPRSGDLSVYWYQQSLDQGLQFLIQYYNGEERAKGNILERFSAQQFPDLHSELNLSSLELGDSALYFCASSPRQDGAADTQYFGPGTRLTVL.